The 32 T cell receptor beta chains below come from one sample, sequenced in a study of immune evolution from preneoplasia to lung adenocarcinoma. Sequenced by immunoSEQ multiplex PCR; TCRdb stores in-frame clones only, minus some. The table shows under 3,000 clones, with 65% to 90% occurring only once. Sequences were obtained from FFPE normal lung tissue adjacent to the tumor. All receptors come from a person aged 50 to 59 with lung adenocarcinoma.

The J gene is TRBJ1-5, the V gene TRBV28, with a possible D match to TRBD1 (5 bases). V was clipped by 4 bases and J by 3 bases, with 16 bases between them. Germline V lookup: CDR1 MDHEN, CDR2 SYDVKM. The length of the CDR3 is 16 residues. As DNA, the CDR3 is TGTGCCAGCAGTTCCCCTGGCAGGGCATCCAATCAGCCCCAGCATTTT. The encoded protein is CASSSPGRASNQPQHF. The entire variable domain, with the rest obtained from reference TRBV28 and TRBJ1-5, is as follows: DVKVTQSSRYLVKRTGEKVFLECVQDMDHENMFWYRQDPGLGLRLIYFSYDVKMKEKGDIPEGYSVSREKKERFSLILESASTNQTSMYLCASSSPGRASNQPQHFGDGTRLSIL.

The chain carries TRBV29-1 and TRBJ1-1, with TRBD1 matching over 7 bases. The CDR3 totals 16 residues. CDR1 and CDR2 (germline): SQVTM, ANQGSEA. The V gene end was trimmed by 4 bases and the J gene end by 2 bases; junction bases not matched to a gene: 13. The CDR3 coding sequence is TGCAGCGTTGTGGGACAGTCTCAAATCGGCAACACTGAAGCTTTCTTT. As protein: CSVVGQSQIGNTEAFF.

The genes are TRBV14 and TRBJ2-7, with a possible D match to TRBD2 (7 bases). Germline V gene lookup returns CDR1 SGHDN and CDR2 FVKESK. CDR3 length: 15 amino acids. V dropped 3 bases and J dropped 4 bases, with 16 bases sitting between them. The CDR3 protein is CASSQLGGRWYEQYF. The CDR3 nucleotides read TGTGCCAGCAGCCAGCTCGGGGGGCGGTGGTACGAGCAGTACTTC.

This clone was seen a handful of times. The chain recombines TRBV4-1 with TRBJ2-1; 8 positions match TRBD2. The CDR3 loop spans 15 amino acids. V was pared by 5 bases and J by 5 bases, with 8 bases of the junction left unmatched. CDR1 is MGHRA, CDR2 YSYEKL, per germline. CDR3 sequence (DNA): TGCGCCAGCAGCGCCGCCGGGACTAGAGACAATGAGCAGTTCTTC. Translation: CASSAAGTRDNEQFF.

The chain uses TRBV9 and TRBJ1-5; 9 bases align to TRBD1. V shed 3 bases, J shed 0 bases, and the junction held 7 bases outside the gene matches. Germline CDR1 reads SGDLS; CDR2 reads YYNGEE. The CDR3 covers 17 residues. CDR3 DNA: TGTGCCAGCAGCGAGGGACAGGGCCTATATAGCAATCAGCCCCAGCATTTT. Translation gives CASSEGQGLYSNQPQHF.

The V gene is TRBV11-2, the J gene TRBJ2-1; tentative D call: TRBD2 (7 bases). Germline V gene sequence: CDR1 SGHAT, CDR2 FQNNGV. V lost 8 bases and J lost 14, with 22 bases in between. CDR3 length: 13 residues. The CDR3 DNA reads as TGTGCCAGCGGCCGATCTGTCGGGGGGCGAGAGTTCTTC. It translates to CASGRSVGGREFF.

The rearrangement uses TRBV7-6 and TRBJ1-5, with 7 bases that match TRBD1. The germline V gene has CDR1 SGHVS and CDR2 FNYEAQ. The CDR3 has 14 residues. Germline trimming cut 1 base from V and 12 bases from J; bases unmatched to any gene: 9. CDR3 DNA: TGTGCCAGCAGCTTAGAATCAGGGGGGGGACTCCAGCATTTT. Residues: CASSLESGGGLQHF.

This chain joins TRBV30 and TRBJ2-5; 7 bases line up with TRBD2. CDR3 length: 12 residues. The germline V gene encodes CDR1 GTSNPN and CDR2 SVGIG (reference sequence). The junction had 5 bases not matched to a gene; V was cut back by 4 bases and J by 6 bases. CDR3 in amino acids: CAWKGGSKTQYF. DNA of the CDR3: TGTGCCTGGAAAGGCGGGAGTAAGACCCAGTACTTC.

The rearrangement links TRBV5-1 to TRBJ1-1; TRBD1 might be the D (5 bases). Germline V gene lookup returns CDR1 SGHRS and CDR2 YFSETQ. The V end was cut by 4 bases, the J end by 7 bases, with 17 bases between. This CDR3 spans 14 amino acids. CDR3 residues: CASSPGGGGREAFF. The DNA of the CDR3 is TGCGCCAGCAGCCCCGGGGGGGGAGGGCGTGAAGCTTTCTTT.

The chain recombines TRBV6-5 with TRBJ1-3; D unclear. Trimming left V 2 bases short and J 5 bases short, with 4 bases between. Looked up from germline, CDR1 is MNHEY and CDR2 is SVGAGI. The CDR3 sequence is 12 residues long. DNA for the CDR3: TGTGCCAGCAGTTACGACCGAAACACCATATATTTT. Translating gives CASSYDRNTIYF.

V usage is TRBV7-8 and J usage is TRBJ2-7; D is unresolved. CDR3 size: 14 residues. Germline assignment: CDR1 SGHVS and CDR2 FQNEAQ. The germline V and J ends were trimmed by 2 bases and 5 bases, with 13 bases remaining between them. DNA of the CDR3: TGTGCCAGCAGCTTAAGCAGGTGGGCCCACGAGCAGTACTTC. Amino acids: CASSLSRWAHEQYF. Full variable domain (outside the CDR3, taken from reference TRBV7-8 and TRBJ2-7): GAGVSQSPRYKVAKRGQDVALRCDPISGHVSLFWYQQALGQGPEFLTYFQNEAQLDKSGLPSDRFFAERPEGSVSTLKIQRTQQEDSAVYLCASSLSRWAHEQYFGPGTRLTVT.

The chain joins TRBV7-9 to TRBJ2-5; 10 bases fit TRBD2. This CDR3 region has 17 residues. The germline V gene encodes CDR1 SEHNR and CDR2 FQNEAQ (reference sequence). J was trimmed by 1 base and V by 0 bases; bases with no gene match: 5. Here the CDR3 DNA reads TGTGCCAGCAGCTTAGCTCGGGCTAGCGGGAGCCAAGAGACCCAGTACTTC. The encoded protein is CASSLARASGSQETQYF.

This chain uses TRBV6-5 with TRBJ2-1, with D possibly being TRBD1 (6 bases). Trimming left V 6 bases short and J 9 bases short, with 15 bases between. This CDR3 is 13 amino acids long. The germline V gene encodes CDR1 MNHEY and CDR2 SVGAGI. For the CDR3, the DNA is TGTGCCAGCAGCTACGATAGGGGGAGTGAGCAGTTCTTC. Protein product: CASSYDRGSEQFF.

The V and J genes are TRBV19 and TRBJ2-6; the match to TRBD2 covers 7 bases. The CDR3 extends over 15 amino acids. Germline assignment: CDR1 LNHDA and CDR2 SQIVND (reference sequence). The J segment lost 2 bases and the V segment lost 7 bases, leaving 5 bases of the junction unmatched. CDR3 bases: TGTGCCAGTATGGGACTACAGGCTGGGGCCAACGTCCTGACTTTC. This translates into CASMGLQAGANVLTF.

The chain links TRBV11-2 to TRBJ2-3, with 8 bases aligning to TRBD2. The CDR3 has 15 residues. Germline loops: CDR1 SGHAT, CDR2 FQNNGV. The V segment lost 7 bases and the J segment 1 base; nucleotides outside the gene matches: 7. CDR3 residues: CASTYAGGGTDTQYF. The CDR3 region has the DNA TGTGCCAGCACGTATGCGGGAGGAGGCACAGATACGCAGTATTTT.

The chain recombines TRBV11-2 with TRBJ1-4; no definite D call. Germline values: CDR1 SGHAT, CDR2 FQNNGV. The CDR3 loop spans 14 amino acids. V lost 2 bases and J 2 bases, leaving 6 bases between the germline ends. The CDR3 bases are TGTGCCAGCAGCTTAACGCAGACTAATGAAAAACTGTTTTTT. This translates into CASSLTQTNEKLFF. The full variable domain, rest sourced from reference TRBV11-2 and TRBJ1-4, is EAGVAQSPRYKIIEKRQSVAFWCNPISGHATLYWYQQILGQGPKLLIQFQNNGVVDDSQLPKDRFSAERLKGVDSTLKIQPAKLEDSAVYLCASSLTQTNEKLFFGSGTQLSVL.

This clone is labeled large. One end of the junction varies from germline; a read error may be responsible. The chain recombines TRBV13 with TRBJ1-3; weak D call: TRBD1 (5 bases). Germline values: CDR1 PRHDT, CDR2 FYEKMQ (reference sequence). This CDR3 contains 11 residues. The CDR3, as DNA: TGTGCCAGCAGCTTAGGCCAGGGACCTGTTTTT. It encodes CASSLGQGPVF.

CDR3 nucleotide sequence: TGTGCCAGCAGTGAGGATAGCGGGAGTTACAATGAGCAGTTCTTC. The encoded protein is CASSEDSGSYNEQFF. The rearrangement joins TRBV6-1 to TRBJ2-1, with TRBD2 matching over 9 bases. Germline values: CDR1 MNHNS, CDR2 SASEGT. The CDR3 totals 15 residues. V lost 3 bases to trimming and J lost 4 bases; unmatched junction nucleotides: 4.

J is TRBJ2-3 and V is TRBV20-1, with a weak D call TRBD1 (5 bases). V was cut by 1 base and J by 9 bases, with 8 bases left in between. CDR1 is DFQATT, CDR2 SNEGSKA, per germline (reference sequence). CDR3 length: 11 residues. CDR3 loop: CSARGQRTQYF. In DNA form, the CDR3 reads TGCAGTGCTAGAGGACAGCGAACGCAGTATTTT.

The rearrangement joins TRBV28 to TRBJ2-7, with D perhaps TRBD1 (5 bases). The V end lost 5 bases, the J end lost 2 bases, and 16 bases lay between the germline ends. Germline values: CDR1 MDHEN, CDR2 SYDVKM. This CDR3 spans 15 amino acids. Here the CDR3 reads CASSESPGYPYEQYF. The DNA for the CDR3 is TGTGCCAGCAGTGAGAGCCCAGGGTACCCCTACGAGCAGTACTTC.

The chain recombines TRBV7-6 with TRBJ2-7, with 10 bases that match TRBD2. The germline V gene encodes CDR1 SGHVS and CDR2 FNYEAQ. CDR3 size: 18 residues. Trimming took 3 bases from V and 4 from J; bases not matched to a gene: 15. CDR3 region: CASSFGTPSGSGAYEQYF. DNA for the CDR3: TGTGCCAGCAGCTTCGGGACCCCTAGCGGGAGTGGGGCTTACGAGCAGTACTTC.

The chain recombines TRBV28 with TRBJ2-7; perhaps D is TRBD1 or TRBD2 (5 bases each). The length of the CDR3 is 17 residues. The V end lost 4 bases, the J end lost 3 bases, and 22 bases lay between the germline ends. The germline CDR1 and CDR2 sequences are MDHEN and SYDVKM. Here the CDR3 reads CASSSPGGRGPLYEQYF. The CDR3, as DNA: TGTGCCAGCAGTTCCCCCGGAGGAAGGGGACCTCTCTACGAGCAGTACTTC.

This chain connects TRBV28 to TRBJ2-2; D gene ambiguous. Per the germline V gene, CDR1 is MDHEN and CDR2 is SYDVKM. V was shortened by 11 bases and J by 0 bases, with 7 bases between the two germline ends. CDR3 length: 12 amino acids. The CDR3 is CAESTNTGELFF. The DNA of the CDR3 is TGTGCCGAGAGCACGAACACCGGGGAGCTGTTTTTT.

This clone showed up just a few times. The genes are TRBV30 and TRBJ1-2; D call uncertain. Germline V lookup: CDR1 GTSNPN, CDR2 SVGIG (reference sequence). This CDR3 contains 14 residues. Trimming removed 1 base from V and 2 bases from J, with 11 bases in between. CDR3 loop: CAWSADVGNYGYTF. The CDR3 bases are TGTGCCTGGAGTGCTGATGTGGGAAACTATGGCTACACCTTC.

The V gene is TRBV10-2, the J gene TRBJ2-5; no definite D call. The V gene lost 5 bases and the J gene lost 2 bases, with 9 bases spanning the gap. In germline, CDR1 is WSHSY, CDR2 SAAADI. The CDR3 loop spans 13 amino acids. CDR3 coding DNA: TGCGCCAGCAGTAGGGTCAGACAAGAGACCCAGTACTTC. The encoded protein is CASSRVRQETQYF.

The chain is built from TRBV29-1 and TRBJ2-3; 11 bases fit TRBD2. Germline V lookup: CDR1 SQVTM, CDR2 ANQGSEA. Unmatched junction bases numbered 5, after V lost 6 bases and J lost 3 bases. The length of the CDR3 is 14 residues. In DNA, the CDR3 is TGCAGCGTCATTAGCGGGAGGGGGACAGATACGCAGTATTTT. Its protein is CSVISGRGTDTQYF.

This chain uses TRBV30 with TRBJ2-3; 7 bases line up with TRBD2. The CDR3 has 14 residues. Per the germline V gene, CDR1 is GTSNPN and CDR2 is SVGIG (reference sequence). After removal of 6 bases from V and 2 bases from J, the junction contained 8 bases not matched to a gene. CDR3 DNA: TGTGCCTGCCGGGCTAGCGGATACACAGATACGCAGTATTTT. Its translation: CACRASGYTDTQYF.

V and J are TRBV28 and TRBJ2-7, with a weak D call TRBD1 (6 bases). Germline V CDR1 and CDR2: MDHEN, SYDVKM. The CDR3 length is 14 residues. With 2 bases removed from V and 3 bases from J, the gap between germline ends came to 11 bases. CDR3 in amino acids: CASSLGTTIYEQYF. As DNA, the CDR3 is TGTGCCAGCAGTTTAGGGACAACTATCTACGAGCAGTACTTC.

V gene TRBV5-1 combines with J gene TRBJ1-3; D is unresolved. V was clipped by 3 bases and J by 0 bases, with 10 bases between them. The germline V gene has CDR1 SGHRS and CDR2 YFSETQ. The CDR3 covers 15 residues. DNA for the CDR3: TGCGCCAGCAGCTCGGAGACGGGCTCTGGAAACACCATATATTTT. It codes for CASSSETGSGNTIYF.

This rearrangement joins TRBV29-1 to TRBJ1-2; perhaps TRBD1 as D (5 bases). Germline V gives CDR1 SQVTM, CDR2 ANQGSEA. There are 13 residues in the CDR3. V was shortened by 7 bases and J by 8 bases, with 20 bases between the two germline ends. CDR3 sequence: CSARDSGTSGYTF. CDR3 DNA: TGCAGCGCCCGGGACTCGGGAACGTCCGGCTACACCTTC.

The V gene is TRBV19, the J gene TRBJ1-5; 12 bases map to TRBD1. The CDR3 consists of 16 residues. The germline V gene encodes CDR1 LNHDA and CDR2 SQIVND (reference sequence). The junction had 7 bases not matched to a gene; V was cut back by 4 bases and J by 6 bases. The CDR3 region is CASSRMGQGAGQPQHF. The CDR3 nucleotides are TGTGCCAGTAGTAGAATGGGACAGGGGGCAGGTCAGCCCCAGCATTTT.

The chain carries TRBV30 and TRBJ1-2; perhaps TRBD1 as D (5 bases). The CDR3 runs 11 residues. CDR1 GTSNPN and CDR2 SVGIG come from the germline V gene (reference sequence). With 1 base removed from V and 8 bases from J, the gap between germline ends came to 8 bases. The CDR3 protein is CAWSGWDGYTF. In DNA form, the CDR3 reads TGTGCCTGGAGTGGGTGGGACGGCTACACCTTC. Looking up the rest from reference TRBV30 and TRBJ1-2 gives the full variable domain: SQTIHQWPATLVQPVGSPLSLECTVEGTSNPNLYWYRQAAGRGLQLLFYSVGIGQISSEVPQNLSASRPQDRQFILSSKKLLLSDSGFYLCAWSGWDGYTFGSGTRLTVV.